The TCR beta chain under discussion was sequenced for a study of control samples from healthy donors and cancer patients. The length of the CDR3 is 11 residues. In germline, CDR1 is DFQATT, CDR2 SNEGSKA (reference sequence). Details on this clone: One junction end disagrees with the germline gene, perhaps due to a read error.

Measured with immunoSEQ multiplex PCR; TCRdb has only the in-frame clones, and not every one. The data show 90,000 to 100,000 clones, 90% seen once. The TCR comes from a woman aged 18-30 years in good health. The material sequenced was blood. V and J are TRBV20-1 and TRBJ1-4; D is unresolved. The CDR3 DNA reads TGCAGTGCTAGAGATCCCGCGGTGTCGATTTTT. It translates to CSARDPAVSIF.